This entry describes one T cell receptor beta chain. Its antigen is still unknown. Repertoires were generated with immunoSEQ multiplex PCR, while TCRdb's copy carries only in-frame clones and drops some. In the table there are fewer than 10,000 clones, approximately 85% of which are singletons. Nucleic acids came from premalignant or tumor cells enriched by macro-dissection. The source of the sample is a study of immune evolution from preneoplasia to lung adenocarcinoma. Overall study results and limits: T cell clonality was higher in KRAS-mutant than EGFR-mutant or wild-type nodules. Top clone frequencies peaked in normal lung, apparently declining through invasive adenocarcinoma. Later-stage lesions appeared to have more T cells, more diversity, less clonality.

Sequencing was done on a sample of FFPE minimally invasive lung adenocarcinoma tissue. The TCR sequence derives from a person aged 80 or over with lung adenocarcinoma.

The CDR3 here is CASSLARGQGIWGYTF. CDR3 coding DNA: TGTGCCAGCAGCTTGGCCCGCGGACAGGGGATTTGGGGCTACACCTTC. The genes are TRBV5-4 and TRBJ1-2; 9 bases line up with TRBD1. CDR1 and CDR2 (germline): SGHNT, YYREEE (reference sequence). Losses at the gene ends were 0 bases for V and 8 bases for J; bases not matched to a gene: 11. This CDR3 has 16 residues.